This T cell receptor beta chain originates from a study of OX40 agonist ivuxolimab in advanced cancers. Germline V gene lookup returns CDR1 LGHNA and CDR2 YNFKEQ. V was clipped by 0 bases and J by 2 bases, with 14 bases between them. The CDR3 sequence is 17 residues long. Sequenced by immunoSEQ multiplex PCR; TCRdb stores in-frame clones only, minus some. Among under 85,000 clones listed, about 85% were seen once. The receptor was derived from an adult with an advanced solid tumor such as melanoma, head and neck, liver or kidney cancer. The sequencing here drew on CD4+ or CD8+ T cells sorted from blood, taken in a trial of the OX40 agonist ivuxolimab. The chain recombines TRBV4-2 with TRBJ1-3, with D tentatively TRBD1 (6 bases). CDR3 protein: CASSQDRVGGTGNTIYF. CDR3 DNA: TGTGCCAGCAGCCAAGATCGGGTAGGGGGTACTGGAAACACCATATATTTT.